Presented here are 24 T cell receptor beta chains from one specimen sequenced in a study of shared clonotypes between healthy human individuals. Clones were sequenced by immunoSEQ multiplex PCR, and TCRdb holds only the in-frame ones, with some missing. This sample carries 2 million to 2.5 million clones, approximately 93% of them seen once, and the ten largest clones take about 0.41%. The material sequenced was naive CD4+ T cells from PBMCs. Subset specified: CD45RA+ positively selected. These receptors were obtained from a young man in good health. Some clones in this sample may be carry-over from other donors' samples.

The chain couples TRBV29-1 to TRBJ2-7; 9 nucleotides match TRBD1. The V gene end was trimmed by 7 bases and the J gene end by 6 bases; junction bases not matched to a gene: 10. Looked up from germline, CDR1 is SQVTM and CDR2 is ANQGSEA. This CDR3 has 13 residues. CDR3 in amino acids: CSAGHWDRAEQYF. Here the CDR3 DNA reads TGCAGCGCAGGTCACTGGGACAGGGCCGAGCAGTACTTC.

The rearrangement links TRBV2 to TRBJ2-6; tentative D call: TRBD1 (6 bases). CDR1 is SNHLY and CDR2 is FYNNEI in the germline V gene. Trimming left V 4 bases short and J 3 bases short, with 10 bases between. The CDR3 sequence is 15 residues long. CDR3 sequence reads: CASSGIRGGANVLTF. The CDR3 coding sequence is TGTGCCAGCAGTGGCATCAGGGGTGGGGCCAACGTCCTGACTTTC.

The CDR3 region is CASRTNRAIGEQYF. CDR3 DNA sequence: TGTGCCAGCAGAACGAACCGGGCCATAGGAGAGCAGTACTTC. The gene calls are TRBV11-3 and TRBJ2-7; D is unresolved. This CDR3 is 14 amino acids long. V dropped 6 bases and J dropped 7 bases, with 19 bases sitting between them. Per the germline V gene, CDR1 is SGHNT and CDR2 is YENEEA.

CDR3 region: CASSLDRGTRELFF. In DNA form, the CDR3 reads TGCGCCAGCAGCTTGGATAGGGGTACGAGAGAGCTGTTTTTT. The chain joins TRBV5-1 to TRBJ2-2; possible D gene TRBD1, 5 bases. The CDR3 is 14 amino acids. Trimming removed 0 bases at V and 11 bases at J, with 14 bases between. Germline loops: CDR1 SGHRS, CDR2 YFSETQ. Looking up the rest from reference TRBV5-1 and TRBJ2-2 gives the full variable domain: KAGVTQTPRYLIKTRGQQVTLSCSPISGHRSVSWYQQTPGQGLQFLFEYFSETQRNKGNFPGRFSGRQFSNSRSEMNVSTLELGDSALYLCASSLDRGTRELFFGEGSRLTVL.

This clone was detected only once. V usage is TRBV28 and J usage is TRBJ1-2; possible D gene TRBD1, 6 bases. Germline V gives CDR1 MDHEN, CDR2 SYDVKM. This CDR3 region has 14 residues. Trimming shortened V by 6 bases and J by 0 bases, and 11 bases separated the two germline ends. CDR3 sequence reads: CASRLQGANYGYTF. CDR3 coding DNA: TGTGCCAGCAGGCTACAGGGAGCTAACTATGGCTACACCTTC.

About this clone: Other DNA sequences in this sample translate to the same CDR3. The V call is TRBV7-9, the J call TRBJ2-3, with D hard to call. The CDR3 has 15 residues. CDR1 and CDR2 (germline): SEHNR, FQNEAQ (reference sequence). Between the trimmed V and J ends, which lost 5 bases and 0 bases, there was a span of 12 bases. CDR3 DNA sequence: TGTGCCAGCAGCCTTCCCGGGTCTAGCACAGATACGCAGTATTTT. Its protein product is CASSLPGSSTDTQYF.

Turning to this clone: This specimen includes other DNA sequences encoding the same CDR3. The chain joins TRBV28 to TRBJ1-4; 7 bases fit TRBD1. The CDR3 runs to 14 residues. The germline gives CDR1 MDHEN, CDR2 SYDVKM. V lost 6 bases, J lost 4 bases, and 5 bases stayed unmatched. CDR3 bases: TGTGCCAGCAGCCTGGGACAGCTTAATGAAAAACTGTTTTTT. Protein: CASSLGQLNEKLFF.

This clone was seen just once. The chain's CDR3 is CASSQDETGVPYGYTF. The DNA for the CDR3 is TGTGCCAGCAGCCAGGACGAGACAGGGGTTCCCTATGGCTACACCTTC. The V call is TRBV4-2, the J call TRBJ1-2, with 8 nucleotides matching TRBD1. This CDR3 is 16 amino acids long. V lost 3 bases to trimming and J lost 4 bases; unmatched junction nucleotides: 10. CDR1 and CDR2 from the germline V gene are LGHNA and YNFKEQ.

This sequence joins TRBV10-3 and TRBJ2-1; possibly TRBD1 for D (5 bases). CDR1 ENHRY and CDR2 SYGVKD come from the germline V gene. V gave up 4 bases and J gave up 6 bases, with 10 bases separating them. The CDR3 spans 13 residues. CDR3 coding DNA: TGTGCCATCAGTGGGGGCGCTTTCAATGAGCAGTTCTTC. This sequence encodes CAISGGAFNEQFF.

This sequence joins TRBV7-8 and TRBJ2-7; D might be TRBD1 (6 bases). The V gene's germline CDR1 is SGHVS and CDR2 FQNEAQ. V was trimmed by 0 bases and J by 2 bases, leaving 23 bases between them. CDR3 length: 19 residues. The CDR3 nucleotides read TGTGCCAGCAGCTTAGCGTACTTAGCCGCAGGGGATATAACCTACGAGCAGTACTTC. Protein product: CASSLAYLAAGDITYEQYF.

CDR3 residues: CASSSDGDTTQGYGYTF. The DNA for the CDR3 is TGCGCCAGCAGCTCGGACGGTGACACCACCCAAGGCTATGGCTACACCTTC. The rearrangement links TRBV5-1 to TRBJ1-2; D unclear. CDR1 and CDR2 (germline): SGHRS, YFSETQ. Trimming left V 3 bases short and J 4 bases short, with 22 bases between. The CDR3 has 17 amino acids. Full variable domain (remainder filled in from reference TRBV5-1 and TRBJ1-2): KAGVTQTPRYLIKTRGQQVTLSCSPISGHRSVSWYQQTPGQGLQFLFEYFSETQRNKGNFPGRFSGRQFSNSRSEMNVSTLELGDSALYLCASSSDGDTTQGYGYTFGSGTRLTVV.

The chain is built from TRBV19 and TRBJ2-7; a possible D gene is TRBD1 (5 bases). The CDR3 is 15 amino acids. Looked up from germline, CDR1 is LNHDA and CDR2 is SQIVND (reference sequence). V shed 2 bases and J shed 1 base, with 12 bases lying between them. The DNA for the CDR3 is TGTGCCAGTAGTATAACAGCTCCAGGGTCCTACGAGCAGTACTTC. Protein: CASSITAPGSYEQYF.

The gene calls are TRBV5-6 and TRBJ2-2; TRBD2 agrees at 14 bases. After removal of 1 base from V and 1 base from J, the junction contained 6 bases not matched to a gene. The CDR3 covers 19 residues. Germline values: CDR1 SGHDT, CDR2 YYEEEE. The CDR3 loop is CASSLRGLAGDLNTGELFF. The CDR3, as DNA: TGTGCCAGCAGCTTGCGGGGACTAGCGGGAGATCTGAACACCGGGGAGCTGTTTTTT.

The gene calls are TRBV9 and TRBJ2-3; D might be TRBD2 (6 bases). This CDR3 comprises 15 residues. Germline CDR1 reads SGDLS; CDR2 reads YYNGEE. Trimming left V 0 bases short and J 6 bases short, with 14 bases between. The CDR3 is CASSVGVVSGDTQYF. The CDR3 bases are TGTGCCAGCAGCGTAGGAGTGGTTAGCGGTGATACGCAGTATTTT.

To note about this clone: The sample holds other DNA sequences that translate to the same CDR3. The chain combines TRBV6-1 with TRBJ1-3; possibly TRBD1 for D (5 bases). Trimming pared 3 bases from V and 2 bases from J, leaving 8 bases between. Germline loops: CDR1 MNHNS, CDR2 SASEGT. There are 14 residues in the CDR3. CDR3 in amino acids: CASSEGVAGNTIYF. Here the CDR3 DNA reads TGTGCCAGCAGTGAGGGGGTGGCTGGAAACACCATATATTTT.

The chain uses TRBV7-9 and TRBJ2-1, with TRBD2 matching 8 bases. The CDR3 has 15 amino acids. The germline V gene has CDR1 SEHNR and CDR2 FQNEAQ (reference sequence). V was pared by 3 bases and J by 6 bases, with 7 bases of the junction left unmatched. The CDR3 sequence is CASSFVGLGINEQFF. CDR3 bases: TGTGCCAGCAGCTTCGTGGGACTAGGGATCAATGAGCAGTTCTTC.

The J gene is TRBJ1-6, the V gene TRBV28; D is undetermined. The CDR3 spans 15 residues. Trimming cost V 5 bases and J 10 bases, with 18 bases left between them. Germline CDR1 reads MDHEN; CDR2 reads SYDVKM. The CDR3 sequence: CASSTLDPVGSPLHF. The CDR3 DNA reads TGTGCCAGCAGTACTTTGGATCCGGTGGGCTCACCCCTCCACTTT.

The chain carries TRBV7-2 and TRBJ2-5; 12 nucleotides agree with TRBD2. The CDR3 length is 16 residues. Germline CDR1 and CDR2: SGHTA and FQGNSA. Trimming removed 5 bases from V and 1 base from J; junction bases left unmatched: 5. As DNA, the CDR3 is TGTGCCAGCAGCCGCGGGACTAGCGGGTTCCAAGAGACCCAGTACTTC. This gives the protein CASSRGTSGFQETQYF.

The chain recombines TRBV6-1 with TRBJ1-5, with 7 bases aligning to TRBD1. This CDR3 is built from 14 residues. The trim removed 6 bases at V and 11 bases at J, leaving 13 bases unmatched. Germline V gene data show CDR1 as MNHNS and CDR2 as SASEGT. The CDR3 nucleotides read TGTGCCAGCAGAGCGACAGGGAGCAATGGGGCCCAGCATTTT. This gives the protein CASRATGSNGAQHF.

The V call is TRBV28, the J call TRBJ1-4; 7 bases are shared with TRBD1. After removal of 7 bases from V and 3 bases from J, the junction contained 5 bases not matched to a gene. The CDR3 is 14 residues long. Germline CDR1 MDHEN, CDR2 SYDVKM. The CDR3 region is CASTHGTANEKLFF. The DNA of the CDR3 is TGTGCCAGCACCCATGGGACAGCTAATGAAAAACTGTTTTTT.

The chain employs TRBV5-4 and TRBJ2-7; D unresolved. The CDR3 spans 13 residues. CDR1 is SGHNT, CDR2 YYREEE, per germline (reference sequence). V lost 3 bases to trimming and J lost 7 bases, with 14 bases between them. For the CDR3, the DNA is TGTGCCAGCAGCTCCCCAAAAGATCCGGAGCAGTACTTC. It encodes CASSSPKDPEQYF.

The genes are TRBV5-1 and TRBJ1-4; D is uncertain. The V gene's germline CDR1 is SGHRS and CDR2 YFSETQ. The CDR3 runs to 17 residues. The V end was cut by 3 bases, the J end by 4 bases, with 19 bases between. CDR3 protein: CASSSTGSQTNNEKLFF. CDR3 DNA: TGCGCCAGCAGCTCAACGGGGTCTCAAACTAATAATGAAAAACTGTTTTTT.

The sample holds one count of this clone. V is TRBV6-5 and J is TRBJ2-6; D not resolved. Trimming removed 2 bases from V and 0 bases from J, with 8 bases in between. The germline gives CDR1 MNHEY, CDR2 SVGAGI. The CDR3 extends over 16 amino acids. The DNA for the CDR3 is TGTGCCAGCAGTTACGGCGATCTCTCTGGGGCCAACGTCCTGACTTTC. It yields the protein CASSYGDLSGANVLTF.

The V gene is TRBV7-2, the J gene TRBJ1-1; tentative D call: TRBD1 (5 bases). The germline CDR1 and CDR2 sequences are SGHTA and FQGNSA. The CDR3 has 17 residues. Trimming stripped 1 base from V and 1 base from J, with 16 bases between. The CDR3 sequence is CASSLEGVNAGNTEAFF. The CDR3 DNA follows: TGTGCCAGCAGCTTAGAAGGGGTAAATGCAGGGAACACTGAAGCTTTCTTT.